Sequencing of this T cell receptor (beta chain) was carried out in a study of cytomegalovirus exposure and HLA in healthy donors. Background on the study: An earlier analysis found 120 million or so unique TCR beta sequences from around 180 million T cells. Study-wide points: Earlier analysis yielded a pattern in which most TCR beta V segments were productive about 90% or about 30% of the time. Later analysis associated a missense DCLRE1C variant with TCR beta V- and J-gene trimming. Per a later analysis, roughly 17,000 TCR beta sequences showed association with HLA alleles at 0.05 false discovery rate.

V dropped 0 bases and J dropped 3; count of bases not matched to a gene: 8. This CDR3 has 16 amino acids. The germline V gene encodes CDR1 SGDLS and CDR2 YYNGEE. The PCR used 60 Vbeta and 13 Jbeta primers. Profiling relied on immunoSEQ multiplex PCR, and the TCRdb table lists in-frame clones only, not all of them. Here the sample spans 150,000 or so clones, more than 75% being singletons. On this clone: What it binds is unknown.

The sample consisted of PBMCs. V and J are TRBV9 and TRBJ2-7; 8 bases are a match to TRBD2. This TCR came from a man between 18 and 29 years old in good health and CMV-seropositive. In nucleotides, the CDR3 is TGTGCCAGCAGCGTAGAGGTGGGGACTAGTGGCTACGAGCAGTACTTC. This encodes CASSVEVGTSGYEQYF.